The TCR beta chain under discussion was sequenced for a study of cytomegalovirus exposure and HLA in healthy donors. Study results and caveats: Accounts indicate the classifier identified cytomegalovirus status with strong specificity and sensitivity. Association with HLA alleles at 0.05 false discovery rate was found for 16,951 TCR beta sequences in a later analysis. Per a prior analysis, the majority of TCR beta V segments were productive roughly 87% or roughly 30% of the time. Only CMV serostatus was available as immune exposure information.

There are 15 residues in the CDR3. Trimming took 0 bases from V and 3 from J; bases not matched to a gene: 0. In germline, CDR1 is MRHNA, CDR2 SNTAGT. With 60 Vbeta and 13 Jbeta primers, the PCR was carried out. The data were produced by immunoSEQ multiplex PCR, yet TCRdb's version contains in-frame clones alone and is incomplete. Of about 140,000 clones listed, 84% are singletons. On this clone itself: As yet, its antigen is unknown. Other nucleotide sequences in the sample specify the same CDR3.

The sequenced material came from PBMCs. The TCR was taken from a boy aged 2-15 years in good health and CMV-seronegative. The J gene is TRBJ2-1, the V gene TRBV6-4, with 9 bases lining up with TRBD2. The CDR3, as DNA: TGTGCCAGCAGTGACTCACTAGCGGGCTACAATGAGCAGTTCTTC. This sequence encodes CASSDSLAGYNEQFF.